What follows describes a single T cell receptor beta chain. This clone was observed a single time. The antigen this receptor binds is unknown. No much larger clone exists at a distance of one base, and base qualities are not known. The entry originates in a study of shared clonotypes between healthy human individuals (TCRdb year 2020). Turning to the overall study: Three men and a couple of women, aged 18 to 49 years, made up the cohort. Libraries were prepared and TCR repertoires were sequenced by different laboratories using diverse techniques, in order to increase sequencing depth and limit assay-specific biases. For each donor, CD4 naive and CD4 memory were each given three plates, CD8 naive was given two plates, and CD8 memory was given one plate. Each donor's leukapheresis produced roughly between roughly 0.94 and 9.5 billion PBMCs. Blood TCR repertoires of five healthy adults were deeply sequenced to estimate repertoire size and the extent of clonotype sharing between individuals.

Donors were healthy HIV-negative adults with no recently reported acute infections or vaccinations. All donors were Caucasian adults living in Nashville, Tennessee, USA. CD4+ T cells were enriched by magnetic negative selection, after which naive cells were positively selected on CD45RA and the negative fraction was taken as the memory subset. Blood was obtained by leukapheresis, after which PBMCs were separated by Ficoll-Histopaque density gradient centrifugation and cryopreserved in liquid nitrogen vapor phase. Analytical flow cytometry was used to check the purity and quantity of each magnetically sorted T cell population. Genomic DNA was isolated from each sorted fraction and quantified by UV absorbance on a Nanodrop 2000c. General study outcomes and caveats: Sampling was limited to blood, and TCR repertoires in tissue likely differ from TCR repertoires in blood. Larger estimated clonotype richness was generally found for naive subsets than for memory subsets. Because the study included only a small number of donors, the genetic and exposure-history diversity represented was limited. Compared with non-shared clonotypes, the clonotypes found in all four sorted-subset donors had higher generation probabilities. Across four donors, approximately 5% of naive CD4, roughly 3.5% of naive CD8, 2.3% of memory CD4, and 0.3% to 0.45% of memory CD8 clonotypes were shared. Rarefaction of sorted-subset datasets indicated incomplete sequencing despite the large sequencing depth. Pairwise subsampling indicated that sequencing depth was expected to affect the degree of clonotype sharing among donors.

From the cysteine through the phenylalanine, the CDR3 covers 17 amino acids. Only CDR3 DNA remains: 51 bases, in frame from the first base. CDR1 SGHTA and CDR2 FQGNSA are derived from the germline V gene. V has 1 base trimmed and J has 6 bases trimmed; junction bases matching no gene number 7. Using the deep immunoSEQ assay, multiplex PCR amplified TCR CDR3 regions from genomic DNA. Extracted genomic DNA from each cell subset was spread evenly across all wells of several immunoSEQ 96-well plates, with each plate serving as a replicate. For sorted subsets, 150 to 250 ng of genomic DNA, equivalent to some 30,000 T cell genomes, went into each replicate PCR. The purified libraries were quantified using a Qubit 3.0 fluorometer, sized with a Bioanalyzer 2100, and then quantified again using the KAPA Library Quantification kit. Every immunoSEQ 96-well plate was sequenced on a dedicated single-read 150-cycle Illumina NextSeq 550 flow cell. The authors processed their data as follows. Because only junctional sequences without quality scores were contained in the immunoSEQ output, filtering matching that applied to full-length reads could not be performed. To assign V/J genes and CDR3, sequences were annotated using PyIR, a Python wrapper for IgBLAST v1.9, with IMGT germline references. Any read was removed if the V/J assignment was weak (E-value above 1e-6), the CDR3 was missing, or the read contained stop codons, out-of-frame junctions, or ambiguous translated residues. V3J clonotypes were defined as sequences sharing the same inferred V gene, J gene, and CDR3 amino acid sequence. Percentage overlap between repertoires was calculated by dividing the number of shared unique clonotypes by the size of the smaller repertoire. Three approaches were used to assess repertoire richness: RTK rarefaction, the Chao1 estimator, and Recon v2.1 estimates of unobserved clonotypes. OLGA was used to compute generation probabilities for all TCRbeta clonotypes that the gDNA method yielded from a handful of donors. Not all clones reach the TCRdb copy of this immuneACCESS table, which keeps in-frame sequences only. Checked studies attribute under half of the gap to unresolved V genes and leave the rest unexplained. V, J and clone size are those of that table, while D and trimming were read from the DNA. The sample table shows 1.6 million or so clones, and more than 95% are seen once. Approximately 1.1% of the sample lies in the top ten.

Material for sequencing was naive CD4+ T cells sorted from blood. The label giving this sample's cell subset or site can be read as: CD45RA+ positively selected. This sequence was found in a man aged 25 to 40 in good health. The sequence links TRBV7-2 to TRBJ2-3; 13 middle bases align to TRBD2. The CDR3 reads as follows: CASSLVGTSGVGDTQYF. The DNA sequence follows: TGTGCCAGCAGCTTAGTAGGGACTAGCGGGGTCGGGGATACGCAGTATTTT.